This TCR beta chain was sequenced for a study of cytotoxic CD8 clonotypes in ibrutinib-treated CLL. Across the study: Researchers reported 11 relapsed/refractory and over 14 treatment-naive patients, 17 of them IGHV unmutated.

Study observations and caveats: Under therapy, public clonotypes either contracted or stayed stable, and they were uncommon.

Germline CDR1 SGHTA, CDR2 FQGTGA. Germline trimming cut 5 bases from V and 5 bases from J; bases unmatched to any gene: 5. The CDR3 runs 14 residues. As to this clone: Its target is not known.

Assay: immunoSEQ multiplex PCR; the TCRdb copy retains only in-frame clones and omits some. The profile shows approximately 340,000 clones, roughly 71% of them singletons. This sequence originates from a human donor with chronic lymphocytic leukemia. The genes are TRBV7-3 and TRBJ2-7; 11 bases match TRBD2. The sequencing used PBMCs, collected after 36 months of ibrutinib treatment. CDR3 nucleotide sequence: TGTGCCAGCAGCAGACTAGCGGGGAACGACGAGCAGTACTTC. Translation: CASSRLAGNDEQYF.